The present entry profiles one T cell receptor beta chain with its context. TCRdb's table, derived via immunoSEQ multiplex PCR, lists solely in-frame clones and lacks some. The profile shows tens of thousands of clones, over 80% of them singletons. The sample belongs to a study of T cell changes during pregnancy in multiple sclerosis. The material sequenced was peripheral blood. This TCR derives from a female donor with multiple sclerosis, enrolled in a pregnancy study.

CDR3 region: CASSWPGQGSEQYF. As DNA, the CDR3 is TGTGCCAGCAGCTGGCCGGGACAGGGGAGCGAGCAGTACTTC. V and J are TRBV12-1 and TRBJ2-7; whether TRBD1, the table's D call, matches the DNA was not checked. TRBV12-1 is a pseudogene. The length of the CDR3 is 14 residues.